Included here is one T cell receptor (beta chain) sequence, with context. The source of the sample is a study of monozygotic twins with cystic fibrosis. The CDR3 contains 14 residues. Trimming stripped 0 bases from V and 5 bases from J, with 11 bases between. Germline loops: CDR1 SGHRS, CDR2 YFSETQ. The repertoire was sequenced with immunoSEQ multiplex PCR; TCRdb's copy has only in-frame clones and lacks some. The sample lists 20,000 to 30,000 clones; less than 95% were seen once. The chain carries TRBV5-1 and TRBJ1-1; no reliable D call. The source is a girl under 10 years old with cystic fibrosis. What was sequenced was blood. The CDR3 spells CASSLGLAGTEAFF. The CDR3 nucleotides read TGCGCCAGCAGCTTGGGTCTTGCGGGGACTGAAGCTTTCTTT.